Below are 15 T cell receptor beta chains sequenced from a single sample in a study of cytomegalovirus exposure and HLA in healthy donors (dated by TCRdb to 2016 to 2017). Libraries were built with the immunoSEQ multiplex PCR assay. For the multiplex PCR, a mixture combining 60 forward primers for TCR Vbeta segments and 13 reverse primers for TCR Jbeta segments was used. The clones in this table, taken by TCRdb from immuneACCESS, are in-frame only. Not every clone is retained; where verified, under half of the shortfall comes from an unresolved V gene, and the cause of the rest is unknown. The table for this sample lists 100,000 to 150,000 clones; about 80% of them were counted only once. The ten most abundant clones make up around 3.3% of the sample. The sequencing input was PBMCs. Source of these receptors: a male donor in good health and CMV-seronegative.

The chain links TRBV7-9 to TRBJ1-3, with TRBD1 as a possible D gene (5 bases). Trimming shortened V by 9 bases and J by 0 bases, and 18 bases separated the two germline ends. Germline V lookup: CDR1 SEHNR, CDR2 FQNEAQ (reference sequence). The CDR3 loop spans 16 amino acids. CDR3 bases: TGTGCCAGTGGGACTACAGAGAAACTCTCTGGAAACACCATATATTTT. Its translation: CASGTTEKLSGNTIYF.

The chain carries TRBV5-6 and TRBJ2-7; possibly TRBD2 for D (5 bases). V lost 6 bases and J 2 bases, leaving 15 bases between the germline ends. CDR1 is SGHDT, CDR2 YYEEEE, per germline. The length of the CDR3 is 14 residues. CDR3 DNA: TGTGCCAGCAACCCTGGAGGAAGAACCTACGAGCAGTACTTC. This codes for CASNPGGRTYEQYF.

This chain uses TRBV4-1 with TRBJ2-5; D perhaps matches TRBD1 (6 bases). Looked up from germline, CDR1 is MGHRA and CDR2 is YSYEKL. V was trimmed by 4 bases and J by 1 base, leaving 16 bases between them. The CDR3 runs 16 residues. CDR3 in amino acids: CASSPPSGVGQETQYF. As DNA, the CDR3 is TGCGCCAGCAGCCCCCCATCAGGGGTGGGCCAAGAGACCCAGTACTTC.

The genes are TRBV5-1 and TRBJ2-5, with D possibly TRBD1 on 5 matching bases. The CDR3 loop spans 16 amino acids. V was pared by 6 bases and J by 2 bases, with 20 bases between. CDR1 is SGHRS and CDR2 is YFSETQ in the germline V gene. The CDR3 sequence is CASKESFRGPQETQYF. As DNA, the CDR3 is TGCGCCAGCAAGGAGTCGTTTAGGGGCCCTCAAGAGACCCAGTACTTC. The whole variable domain, remainder taken from reference TRBV5-1 and TRBJ2-5, is KAGVTQTPRYLIKTRGQQVTLSCSPISGHRSVSWYQQTPGQGLQFLFEYFSETQRNKGNFPGRFSGRQFSNSRSEMNVSTLELGDSALYLCASKESFRGPQETQYFGPGTRLLVL.

This clone was counted a few times. Its ends do not fully match the called genes, so a read error is possible. V usage is TRBV29-1 and J usage is TRBJ2-4, with D possibly being TRBD2 (6 bases). CDR3 length: 14 residues. The germline gives CDR1 SQVTM, CDR2 ANQGSEA. CDR3 bases: TGCAGCGTTATTGCGGGGACCGCCAAAAACAGTCAGTACTTC. Amino acid sequence: CSVIAGTAKNSQYF.

The chain is built from TRBV11-2 and TRBJ2-1, with 9 nucleotides matching TRBD2. The CDR3 sequence is 17 residues long. Trimming at V came to 5 bases and at J to 9 bases, leaving 17 bases not matched to a gene. CDR1 is SGHAT, CDR2 FQNNGV, per germline. This chain's CDR3 is CASSPGAGLAGSSEQFF. The CDR3 DNA follows: TGTGCCAGCAGCCCAGGGGCAGGGCTAGCGGGGAGCAGTGAGCAGTTCTTC. Looking up the rest from reference TRBV11-2 and TRBJ2-1 gives the full variable domain: EAGVAQSPRYKIIEKRQSVAFWCNPISGHATLYWYQQILGQGPKLLIQFQNNGVVDDSQLPKDRFSAERLKGVDSTLKIQPAKLEDSAVYLCASSPGAGLAGSSEQFFGPGTRLTVL.

A note on this clone: At one end the junction does not follow the germline gene, possibly because of a read error. The J gene is TRBJ1-2, the V gene TRBV7-9; 7 bases line up with TRBD1. This CDR3 comprises 14 residues. CDR1 is SEHNR, CDR2 FQNEAQ, per germline (reference sequence). The CDR3 DNA reads TGTTCCAGCAGCCCGGGGGACAGCCTCTATGGCTACACCTTC. This gives the protein CSSSPGDSLYGYTF. Filled out from reference TRBV7-9 and TRBJ1-2, the complete variable domain reads DTGVSQNPRHKITKRGQNVTFRCDPISEHNRLYWYRQTLGQGPEFLTYFQNEAQLEKSRLLSDRFSAERPKGSFSTLEIQRTEQGDSAMYLCSSSPGDSLYGYTFGSGTRLTVV.

The CDR3 sequence: CASSPLTGTGFTNYGYTF. The DNA of the CDR3 is TGTGCCAGCAGTCCACTAACCGGGACAGGATTCACTAACTATGGCTACACCTTC. The rearrangement joins TRBV27 to TRBJ1-2, with TRBD1 identical over 8 bases. The germline V gene encodes CDR1 MNHEY and CDR2 SMNVEV (reference sequence). The CDR3 sequence is 18 residues long. Unmatched junction bases numbered 14, after V lost 5 bases and J lost 0 bases.

This chain links TRBV6-5 with TRBJ1-2; 7 positions agree with TRBD1. This CDR3 has 14 amino acids. Looked up from germline, CDR1 is MNHEY and CDR2 is SVGAGI. Trimming cost V 5 bases and J 7 bases; bases outside gene matches: 10. The CDR3 spells CASSLRQGRAGYTF. The CDR3 region has the DNA TGTGCCAGCAGTCTAAGACAGGGAAGAGCTGGCTACACCTTC.

Remarks on this clone: One end of the junction varies from germline; a read error may be responsible. This chain connects TRBV7-2 to TRBJ2-6; 7 bases align to TRBD1. Germline CDR1 is SGHTA and CDR2 is FQGNSA. The CDR3 spans 16 residues. The CDR3 coding sequence is TGTGCCAGCAGCCCCGACAGGGTTCTTGGGGCCAACGGCCTGACTTTC. Translation: CASSPDRVLGANGLTF.

This clone was counted only a few times. The chain joins TRBV6-5 to TRBJ2-1; D not resolved. V was clipped by 2 bases and J by 10 bases, with 9 bases between them. Germline CDR1 is MNHEY and CDR2 is SVGAGI. The CDR3 runs 12 residues. This CDR3 reads CASSYGPREQFF. The CDR3 DNA sequence: TGTGCCAGCAGTTACGGTCCTCGGGAGCAGTTCTTC.

V is TRBV5-4 and J is TRBJ2-3; 7 bases are shared with TRBD1. V shed 3 bases, J shed 6 bases, and the junction held 10 bases outside the gene matches. Germline CDR1 reads SGHNT; CDR2 reads YYREEE (reference sequence). The CDR3 spans 15 residues. The CDR3 nucleotides are TGTGCCAGCAGCTACAGGCAGGGGGTGATGGATACGCAGTATTTT. This encodes CASSYRQGVMDTQYF.

The rearrangement uses TRBV5-5 and TRBJ1-1, with D possibly matching TRBD1 (5 bases). Germline V gene sequence: CDR1 SGHKS, CDR2 YYEKEE (reference sequence). The CDR3 sequence is 16 residues long. V was pared by 1 base and J by 7 bases, with 20 bases between. CDR3 coding DNA: TGTGCCAGCAGCTTGTTTTCGTATTCAGGGCCCGGTGAAGCTTTCTTT. It translates to CASSLFSYSGPGEAFF.

V and J are TRBV9 and TRBJ1-2; a weak D match, TRBD1 (6 bases). V shed 4 bases and J shed 0 bases, with 13 bases lying between them. CDR1 and CDR2 from the germline V gene are SGDLS and YYNGEE. The CDR3 is 15 residues long. The CDR3 loop reads CASSSPGTPNYGYTF. CDR3 DNA: TGTGCCAGCAGCTCGCCTGGGACACCTAACTATGGCTACACCTTC.

This clone has just one count. This rearrangement joins TRBV6-6 to TRBJ2-7; no clear D. The germline V gene has CDR1 MNHNY and CDR2 SVGAGI (reference sequence). V lost 0 bases and J lost 5, with 8 bases in between. The CDR3 is made up of 13 amino acids. CDR3 region: CASSYSNGNEQYF. In DNA form, the CDR3 reads TGTGCCAGCAGTTACTCGAATGGCAACGAGCAGTACTTC.